These 9 T cell receptor beta chains came from one sample sequenced in a study of T-cell memory formation after mild COVID-19. TCRdb re-derived calls from the 5' RACE reads in MiXCR, one entry per CDR3 protein. The repertoire holds about half a million distinct CDR3 sequences, with 15% to 20% as singletons. Sequenced sample: PBMCs or a T cell subset sorted from them (not recorded which). These receptors all stem from an adult woman who had mild COVID-19 (a few samples of this study predate the infection). Cell type and time point are not known.

This clonotype has ten or more counts. V gene TRBV3-1 combines with J gene TRBJ2-5, with TRBD2 identical over 8 bases. Germline lookup yields CDR1 LGHDT and CDR2 YNNKEL (reference sequence). This CDR3 comprises 17 residues. The trim removed 2 bases at V and 5 bases at J, leaving 13 bases unmatched. The CDR3 DNA reads as TGTGCCAGCAGCCAATTCTCGACTAGCGCGACGGGGGAGACCCAGTACTTC. The encoded protein is CASSQFSTSATGETQYF.

V and J are TRBV20-1 and TRBJ2-3; D remains unclear. V lost 3 bases and J lost 6, with 4 bases in between. Germline V gives CDR1 DFQATT, CDR2 SNEGSKA (reference sequence). The CDR3 spans 10 residues. The CDR3 sequence: CSASPDTQYF. CDR3 DNA sequence: TGCAGTGCTAGTCCCGATACGCAGTATTTT.

This clonotype was detected only a few times. The chain is built from TRBV19 and TRBJ2-3, with 7 nucleotides matching TRBD2. The CDR3 loop spans 14 amino acids. CDR1 is LNHDA and CDR2 is SQIVND in the germline V gene (reference sequence). J was trimmed by 1 base and V by 8 bases; bases with no gene match: 6. The CDR3 sequence is CASRNLAGTDTQYF. In DNA form, the CDR3 reads TGTGCCAGTCGTAATCTAGCGGGCACAGATACGCAGTATTTT.

This clonotype has a handful of counts. This chain connects TRBV6-2 or TRBV6-3 to TRBJ1-5, with D maybe TRBD1 (6 bases). CDR3 length: 15 amino acids. The germline V and J ends were trimmed by 6 bases and 6 bases, with 18 bases remaining between them. Per the germline V gene, CDR1 is MNHEY and CDR2 is SVGEGT. The CDR3 spells CASRPEGGSPQPQHF. The CDR3, as DNA: TGTGCCAGCAGACCCGAAGGGGGGTCCCCTCAGCCCCAGCATTTT.

This clonotype was seen a few times. V is TRBV12-3 or TRBV12-4 and J is TRBJ2-2; D gene unclear. Trimming took 8 bases from V and 7 from J, leaving 8 bases between them. This CDR3 comprises 11 residues. CDR3 DNA sequence: TGTGCCAGCGCCCACGGCGGGGAGCTGTTTTTT. It codes for CASAHGGELFF.

The chain joins TRBV10-3 to TRBJ2-3; 8 bases are a match to TRBD2. The CDR3 has 16 residues. Per germline, CDR1 ENHRY and CDR2 SYGVKD. J gave up 5 bases and V 2 bases, and 9 bases lay outside the gene matches. As DNA, the CDR3 is TGTGCCATCAGTGAGCCTCGCGGGGGGCCCTTAGATACGCAGTATTTT. Its translation: CAISEPRGGPLDTQYF.

This chain links TRBV6-5 with TRBJ2-3; tentative D call: TRBD2 (6 bases). CDR3 length: 16 amino acids. V was cut by 2 bases and J by 2 bases, with 14 bases left in between. The germline V gene encodes CDR1 MNHEY and CDR2 SVGAGI. CDR3 DNA: TGTGCCAGCAGTTACACCCAGCGGGTCCTCACAGATACGCAGTATTTT. This codes for CASSYTQRVLTDTQYF.

This chain joins TRBV5-1 and TRBJ2-1, with 10 bases that match TRBD2. Trimming removed 0 bases from V and 14 bases from J; junction bases left unmatched: 11. CDR1 and CDR2 from the germline V gene are SGHRS and YFSETQ. CDR3 size: 15 residues. DNA for the CDR3: TGCGCCAGCAGCTTGGCCGCTACAGCGGGGGGGCGGGAGTTCTTC. This gives the protein CASSLAATAGGREFF.

The rearrangement joins TRBV6-6 to TRBJ1-2; D unclear. V lost 4 bases, J lost 6 bases, and 15 bases lay in between. The germline gives CDR1 MNHNY, CDR2 SVGAGI (reference sequence). The CDR3 contains 14 residues. CDR3 nucleotides: TGTGCCAGCAGTTCCATCGGTTTAACGGATGGCTACACCTTC. Encoded protein: CASSSIGLTDGYTF.